The rows below give T cell receptor beta chains drawn from one sample of a study of early T cells in non-severe SARS-CoV-2 infection. TCRdb fed the 5' RACE reads into MiXCR, producing one record per CDR3 protein. The sample contains about 42,000 distinct CDR3 sequences, 7% to 7.5% of which appear only once. Sequencing used whole blood. All receptors derive from an adult who was a healthcare worker with PCR-confirmed SARS-CoV-2 infection or an uninfected control (not recorded which). CDR3s include the opening cysteine and the closing phenylalanine or tryptophan. The D gene is left open where the match is weak. Clone size is stated in some rows and not others, as once, few, many or a class when expanded.

V gene	CDR3 length	J gene	D gene	clone size	CDR3 protein	CDR3 DNA
TRBV7-6	15	TRBJ2-6	TRBD1	.	CASSRQGPGANVLTF	TGTGCCAGCAGCCGACAGGGCCCCGGGGCCAACGTCCTGACTTTC
TRBV6-6	14	TRBJ2-7	TRBD1	many	CASSYNQGAYEQYF	TGTGCCAGCAGTTACAACCAGGGGGCCTACGAGCAGTACTTC
TRBV29-1	13	TRBJ2-7	.	.	CSVYSGFSYEQYF	TGCAGCGTTTACAGTGGTTTCTCCTACGAGCAGTACTTC
TRBV4-1	15	TRBJ1-4	TRBD1	.	CASSHTDRDNEKLFF	TGCGCCAGCAGCCACACCGACAGGGACAATGAAAAACTGTTTTTT
TRBV6-5	15	TRBJ1-4	.	many	CASSPDTGPNEKLFF	TGTGCCAGCAGTCCGGATACGGGTCCTAATGAAAAACTGTTTTTT
TRBV7-9	17	TRBJ2-1	TRBD2	.	CASSLASLAGGHNEQFF	TGTGCCAGCAGCTTAGCATCGTTAGCGGGGGGGCATAATGAGCAGTTCTTC
TRBV12-3/TRBV12-4	13	TRBJ2-1	.	many	CASSFGWDNEQFF	TGTGCCAGCAGTTTTGGTTGGGACAATGAGCAGTTCTTC
TRBV18	14	TRBJ2-7	.	.	CASSPLNGGHEQYF	TGTGCCAGCTCACCACTGAATGGAGGCCACGAGCAGTACTTC
TRBV7-2	12	TRBJ2-7	.	once	CASSLGSREQYF	TGTGCCAGCAGCTTGGGCTCCCGGGAGCAGTACTTC
TRBV7-9	16	TRBJ1-6	.	many	CASSLLRGGTNSPLHF	TGTGCCAGCAGCTTACTTCGTGGAGGAACAAATTCACCCCTCCACTTT
TRBV11-2	15	TRBJ2-7	.	few	CASSLDSPGRYEQYF	TGTGCCAGCAGCTTAGATAGTCCAGGTCGATACGAGCAGTACTTC
TRBV13	14	TRBJ2-3	.	few	CASSDLESTDTQYF	TGTGCCAGCAGCGACTTGGAGAGCACAGATACGCAGTATTTT
TRBV20-1	12	TRBJ2-7	.	few	CSARGESYEQYF	TGCAGTGCTAGAGGGGAGTCCTACGAGCAGTACTTC
TRBV3-1	11	TRBJ2-7	.	few	CASSQEREQYF	TGTGCCAGCAGCCAAGAACGCGAGCAGTACTTC
TRBV11-3	16	TRBJ2-1	TRBD2	.	CASSLEAGGSYNEQFF	TGTGCCAGCAGCTTAGAGGCGGGGGGCTCCTACAATGAGCAGTTCTTC
TRBV12-3/TRBV12-4	15	TRBJ2-2	.	few	CASSLGQVRGGELFF	TGTGCCAGCAGTTTAGGACAGGTTAGAGGCGGGGAGCTGTTTTTT
TRBV4-3	15	TRBJ2-3	TRBD1	.	CASSQDRDHTDTQYF	TGCGCCAGCAGCCAGGACAGGGATCACACAGATACGCAGTATTTT
TRBV18	13	TRBJ2-7	.	many	CASSPPESYEQYF	TGTGCCAGCTCACCACCAGAATCCTACGAGCAGTACTTC
TRBV24-1	12	TRBJ2-5	.	.	CATSDSQETQYF	TGTGCCACCTCTGACTCCCAAGAGACCCAGTACTTC
TRBV10-1	13	TRBJ2-5	.	.	CASSEPGEETQYF	TGCGCCAGCAGTGAGCCGGGAGAAGAGACCCAGTACTTC
TRBV21-1	16	TRBJ2-4	.	few	CASISHRGRTKNIQYF	TGTGCCAGCATTTCTCACAGGGGGCGAACCAAAAACATTCAGTACTTC
TRBV6-5	15	TRBJ2-7	TRBD1	many	CASSTGTGFTYEQYF	TGTGCCAGCAGCACCGGGACAGGCTTCACCTACGAGCAGTACTTC
TRBV7-8	14	TRBJ1-5	.	.	CASSYREGNQPQHF	TGTGCCAGCAGCTACAGGGAAGGCAATCAGCCCCAGCATTTT
TRBV20-1	14	TRBJ2-7	.	many	CSALGHEGRLEQYF	TGCAGTGCCTTAGGTCATGAGGGGCGTCTCGAGCAGTACTTC
TRBV19	14	TRBJ2-5	.	.	CASSINGRHETQYF	TGTGCCAGTAGTATAAACGGACGTCACGAGACCCAGTACTTC
TRBV2	13	TRBJ1-1	.	.	CASSEDKGTEAFF	TGTGCCAGCAGCGAAGACAAGGGCACTGAAGCTTTCTTT
TRBV12-3/TRBV12-4	13	TRBJ2-3	.	few	CASSFIYADTQYF	TGTGCCAGCAGTTTTATTTACGCAGATACGCAGTATTTT
TRBV6-6	15	TRBJ1-5	.	.	CASSQSFASNQPQHF	TGTGCCAGCAGCCAAAGCTTCGCTAGCAATCAGCCCCAGCATTTT
TRBV7-8	13	TRBJ2-7	.	.	CASSWRSSYEQYF	TGTGCCAGCAGCTGGAGATCCTCCTACGAGCAGTACTTC
TRBV6-5	14	TRBJ1-2	.	.	CASSSRGANYGYTF	TGTGCCAGCTCATCCCGAGGGGCGAACTATGGCTACACCTTC
TRBV6-1	15	TRBJ2-6	.	.	CASSDSTAGANVLTF	TGTGCCAGCAGTGATAGCACAGCTGGGGCCAACGTCCTGACTTTC
TRBV6-6	13	TRBJ1-2	TRBD1	many	CASSPGQVYGYTF	TGTGCCAGCAGCCCGGGACAGGTTTATGGCTACACCTTC
TRBV20-1	12	TRBJ2-5	.	many	CSAPDLQETQYF	TGCAGTGCCCCGGACCTTCAAGAGACCCAGTACTTC
TRBV6-1	14	TRBJ2-3	.	few	CATGARGRVDTQYF	TGTGCCACCGGGGCCCGGGGAAGGGTAGATACGCAGTATTTT
TRBV5-1	14	TRBJ1-1	TRBD1	few	CASSQGTGRAGAFF	TGCGCCAGCAGCCAGGGGACAGGGCGGGCCGGAGCTTTCTTT
TRBV4-3	17	TRBJ1-4	.	many	CASSQDPGTTTNEKLFF	TGCGCCAGCAGCCAAGACCCAGGGACAACAACTAATGAAAAACTGTTTTTT
TRBV20-1	12	TRBJ2-1	TRBD2	.	CSATPGGQEQFF	TGCAGTGCTACCCCGGGGGGGCAAGAGCAGTTCTTC
TRBV7-6	14	TRBJ2-3	TRBD1	.	CASSLEQGTDTQYF	TGTGCCAGCAGCTTAGAACAGGGGACAGATACGCAGTATTTT
TRBV3-1	14	TRBJ1-1	.	.	CASSQQGTDTEAFF	TGTGCCAGCAGCCAACAGGGAACAGACACTGAAGCTTTCTTT
TRBV9	15	TRBJ2-5	.	few	CASSPVGNFQETQYF	TGTGCCAGCAGCCCAGTAGGGAACTTCCAAGAGACCCAGTACTTC
TRBV10-3	14	TRBJ2-7	.	many	CAIRPGRNLGEQYF	TGTGCCATCAGGCCGGGACGAAATTTGGGCGAGCAGTACTTC
TRBV11-3	14	TRBJ2-3	.	.	CASSSGDQTDTQYF	TGTGCCAGCAGCTCCGGGGATCAAACAGATACGCAGTATTTT
TRBV5-4	17	TRBJ1-1	.	many	CASSLKDSLWGNTEAFF	TGTGCCAGCAGCTTGAAGGACAGCCTTTGGGGGAACACTGAAGCTTTCTTT
TRBV7-6	12	TRBJ1-2	.	.	CASSLRGDGYTF	TGTGCCAGCAGCTTACGGGGCGATGGCTACACCTTC
TRBV29-1	16	TRBJ2-6	.	many	CSVEDPTGIGANVLTF	TGCAGCGTTGAAGATCCTACAGGGATTGGGGCCAACGTCCTGACTTTC
TRBV6-6	14	TRBJ1-1	.	many	CASSSRGQNTEAFF	TGTGCCAGCAGTTCCCGCGGGCAGAACACTGAAGCTTTCTTT
TRBV5-4	14	TRBJ1-6	.	many	CASSLGVPNSPLHF	TGTGCCAGCAGCTTGGGGGTGCCGAATTCACCCCTCCACTTT
TRBV7-6	14	TRBJ2-5	TRBD2	.	CASSFGREGETQYF	TGTGCCAGCAGCTTCGGCAGGGAGGGAGAGACCCAGTACTTC
TRBV30	15	TRBJ1-4	.	many	CAWTRPWGLNEKLFF	TGTGCCTGGACCCGCCCATGGGGCCTCAATGAAAAACTGTTTTTT
TRBV7-2	17	TRBJ1-5	.	few	CASSRPTGLRSNQPQHF	TGTGCCAGCAGCCGCCCTACCGGGCTACGGAGCAATCAGCCCCAGCATTTT